This paragraph reports one TCR beta chain. What it binds is unknown. This entry belongs to a study of cytomegalovirus exposure and HLA in healthy donors. Study details: Within the Caucasian-associated ancestry cluster were around 80% of the roughly 360 genotyped donors. Study observations and caveats: The study flagged fewer than 200 TCR beta chains as cytomegalovirus-associated. As was reported, the classifier diagnosed cytomegalovirus status with high specificity and sensitivity. About 87% or about 30% of the time was how often most TCR beta V segments were productive, according to an earlier analysis.

The PCR made use of 60 Vbeta and 13 Jbeta primers. Data came from immunoSEQ multiplex PCR; TCRdb stores just in-frame clones and leaves some out. The repertoire holds roughly 100,000 clones, around three quarters seen once, with roughly 5% in the top ten. Sequencing was done on a sample of PBMCs. The receptor comes from a female donor in good health and CMV-seropositive.

The CDR3 coding sequence is TGCGCCAGCAGCTTGGGGGGGTTAAGGGAGGCCCAGTACTTC. This encodes CASSLGGLREAQYF. The chain employs TRBV5-1 and TRBJ2-5; D might be TRBD2 (6 bases). V was trimmed by 0 bases and J by 9 bases, leaving 15 bases between them. The CDR3 has 14 amino acids. Germline V CDR1 and CDR2: SGHRS, YFSETQ.